The 26 T cell receptor beta chains reported below all come from one sample, sequenced in a study of CD4 T cell repertoires in COVID-19. TCRdb's table, derived via immunoSEQ multiplex PCR, lists solely in-frame clones and lacks some. The sample gives about 75,000 clones, 83% of which show up once; about 0.5% is in the top ten. Sample: CD4+ T cells from peripheral blood, taken after recovery from COVID-19. The origin of the receptors is a human donor who had COVID-19.

This clone was counted once. The chain recombines TRBV4-1 with TRBJ2-7; D uncertain. The CDR3 runs to 12 residues. V was pared by 1 base and J by 2 bases, with 3 bases between. Germline V CDR1 and CDR2: MGHRA, YSYEKL. This CDR3 reads CASSQGPYEQYF. CDR3 DNA sequence: TGCGCCAGCAGCCAAGGCCCCTACGAGCAGTACTTC.

V usage is TRBV4-1 and J usage is TRBJ1-2, with a possible D match to TRBD1 (5 bases). V lost 0 bases and J lost 6, with 8 bases in between. The germline gives CDR1 MGHRA, CDR2 YSYEKL. CDR3 size: 13 residues. The CDR3 here is CASSQDPGNGYTF. The CDR3 DNA reads as TGCGCCAGCAGCCAAGATCCAGGGAATGGCTACACCTTC.

The chain uses TRBV5-1 and TRBJ2-3; 10 bases agree with TRBD2. Germline loops: CDR1 SGHRS, CDR2 YFSETQ. CDR3 size: 15 residues. J was trimmed by 2 bases and V by 1 base; bases with no gene match: 1. CDR3 sequence: CASSLSGRVTDTQYF. The CDR3 nucleotides read TGCGCCAGCAGCTTGAGCGGGAGGGTCACAGATACGCAGTATTTT. Full variable domain (missing parts from reference TRBV5-1 and TRBJ2-3): KAGVTQTPRYLIKTRGQQVTLSCSPISGHRSVSWYQQTPGQGLQFLFEYFSETQRNKGNFPGRFSGRQFSNSRSEMNVSTLELGDSALYLCASSLSGRVTDTQYFGPGTRLTVL.

The rearrangement joins TRBV2 to TRBJ1-5; tentatively, D is TRBD1 (5 bases). Germline V gene lookup returns CDR1 SNHLY and CDR2 FYNNEI. The CDR3 consists of 17 residues. V was shortened by 5 bases and J by 6 bases, with 23 bases between the two germline ends. CDR3 DNA sequence: TGTGCCAGCAGTCGTAGGGGAGGTGGCATAGAAAGTCAGCCCCAGCATTTT. Translating gives CASSRRGGGIESQPQHF.

The J gene is TRBJ2-7, the V gene TRBV7-2; 9 nucleotides agree with TRBD2. Germline CDR1 SGHTA, CDR2 FQGNSA. This CDR3 is 15 amino acids long. Unmatched junction bases numbered 5, after V lost 5 bases and J lost 0 bases. CDR3 DNA sequence: TGTGCCAGCAGCACCTATAGCGGGAGCTCCTACGAGCAGTACTTC. Protein sequence: CASSTYSGSSYEQYF.

The V call is TRBV12-3 or TRBV12-4, the J call TRBJ1-1; D perhaps matches TRBD1 (6 bases). CDR3 size: 13 residues. Trimming left V 1 base short and J 8 bases short, with 11 bases between. The CDR3 is CASSLGQQGEAFF. CDR3 DNA sequence: TGTGCCAGCAGTTTAGGACAACAGGGAGAAGCTTTCTTT.

In this sample, this clone turned up once. The rearrangement uses TRBV6-1 and TRBJ2-1; the match to TRBD1 covers 9 bases. CDR1 is MNHNS and CDR2 is SASEGT in the germline V gene. This CDR3 is built from 15 residues. Germline trimming cut 2 bases from V and 9 bases from J; bases unmatched to any gene: 8. The CDR3 coding sequence is TGTGCCAGCAGTGAACTGGGACAGGGAAAGGGTGAGCAGTTCTTC. It codes for CASSELGQGKGEQFF.

The chain uses TRBV3-1 (or the pseudogene TRBV3-2) and TRBJ2-7; no reliable D call. This CDR3 is built from 12 residues. Germline V CDR1 and CDR2: LGHDT, YNNKEL (reference sequence). Trimming stripped 4 bases from V and 12 bases from J, with 16 bases between. CDR3 DNA: TGTGCCAGCAGCCCCCCCGGAAAAAGGGCGTACTTC. This codes for CASSPPGKRAYF.

The chain joins TRBV7-8 to TRBJ2-7; 8 bases fit TRBD1. After removal of 5 bases from V and 2 bases from J, the junction contained 5 bases not matched to a gene. The CDR3 is 14 amino acids. The germline V gene encodes CDR1 SGHVS and CDR2 FQNEAQ. CDR3 DNA: TGTGCCAGCAGCCCACGGGACAGGACCTACGAGCAGTACTTC. Its translation: CASSPRDRTYEQYF.

The chain employs TRBV9 and TRBJ2-3, with 7 bases that match TRBD2. Germline trimming cut 1 base from V and 5 bases from J; bases unmatched to any gene: 7. The CDR3 sequence is 15 residues long. CDR1 and CDR2 (germline): SGDLS, YYNGEE. The CDR3 DNA is TGTGCCAGCAGCGTATCCGGGAGGCCCCTAGATACGCAGTATTTT. Encoded protein: CASSVSGRPLDTQYF. The entire variable domain, with the rest obtained from reference TRBV9 and TRBJ2-3, is as follows: DSGVTQTPKHLITATGQRVTLRCSPRSGDLSVYWYQQSLDQGLQFLIQYYNGEERAKGNILERFSAQQFPDLHSELNLSSLELGDSALYFCASSVSGRPLDTQYFGPGTRLTVL.

The chain links TRBV5-1 to TRBJ2-5; a weak D match, TRBD2 (5 bases). Trimming removed 2 bases at V and 5 bases at J, with 10 bases between. The CDR3 length is 13 residues. CDR1 is SGHRS and CDR2 is YFSETQ in the germline V gene. The CDR3 here is CASSFEGVETQYF. Here the CDR3 DNA reads TGCGCCAGCAGCTTCGAGGGTGTTGAGACCCAGTACTTC. The full variable domain, rest sourced from reference TRBV5-1 and TRBJ2-5, is KAGVTQTPRYLIKTRGQQVTLSCSPISGHRSVSWYQQTPGQGLQFLFEYFSETQRNKGNFPGRFSGRQFSNSRSEMNVSTLELGDSALYLCASSFEGVETQYFGPGTRLLVL.

The chain has TRBV6-5 and TRBJ2-5; TRBD1 might be the D (6 bases). Germline V lookup: CDR1 MNHEY, CDR2 SVGAGI. CDR3 size: 13 residues. Trimming pared 6 bases from V and 2 bases from J, leaving 10 bases between. The CDR3 region is CASSRDIQETQYF. In DNA, the CDR3 is TGTGCCAGCAGCCGGGACATTCAAGAGACCCAGTACTTC.

This clone was counted between two and nine times. This chain connects TRBV6-1 to TRBJ2-7; tentatively, D is TRBD1 or TRBD2 (5 bases each). V gave up 3 bases and J gave up 0 bases, with 15 bases separating them. This CDR3 comprises 16 residues. Per the germline V gene, CDR1 is MNHNS and CDR2 is SASEGT. CDR3: CASSDWNRDPSYEQYF. CDR3 nucleotide sequence: TGTGCCAGCAGTGACTGGAACCGGGACCCCTCCTACGAGCAGTACTTC.

This clone was found once. This chain uses TRBV5-8 with TRBJ2-2, with D unclear. V lost 1 base, J lost 0 bases, and 4 bases lay in between. Germline loops: CDR1 SGHTS, CDR2 YDEGEE. There are 14 residues in the CDR3. DNA of the CDR3: TGTGCCAGCAGCTTGTATGCGAACACCGGGGAGCTGTTTTTT. This translates into CASSLYANTGELFF.

The J gene is TRBJ2-5, the V gene TRBV4-1, with TRBD2 identical over 10 bases. Unmatched junction bases numbered 13, after V lost 0 bases and J lost 9 bases. Germline lookup yields CDR1 MGHRA and CDR2 YSYEKL. The CDR3 extends over 17 amino acids. The CDR3 DNA sequence: TGCGCCAGCAGCCAAGAGGGGGGTAGCGGGAGGTTCGGGCCCCAGTACTTC. This gives the protein CASSQEGGSGRFGPQYF.

The V and J genes are TRBV27 and TRBJ1-1; D perhaps matches TRBD1 (5 bases). The V gene lost 5 bases and the J gene lost 1 base, with 11 bases spanning the gap. The CDR3 has 14 residues. In germline, CDR1 is MNHEY, CDR2 SMNVEV (reference sequence). CDR3 DNA: TGTGCCAGCAGTCTTCAGGGCCAGAACACTGAAGCTTTCTTT. Amino acids: CASSLQGQNTEAFF.

The chain joins TRBV19 to TRBJ1-1; D unresolved. The CDR3 runs to 16 residues. Trimming took 5 bases from V and 1 from J, leaving 17 bases between them. The germline V gene has CDR1 LNHDA and CDR2 SQIVND (reference sequence). The chain's CDR3 is CASSSPDGRANTEAFF. In DNA form, the CDR3 reads TGTGCCAGTAGTTCTCCGGACGGAAGGGCGAACACTGAAGCTTTCTTT.

The V and J genes are TRBV5-1 and TRBJ2-5; 8 nucleotides agree with TRBD1. The V gene's germline CDR1 is SGHRS and CDR2 YFSETQ. V gave up 2 bases and J gave up 6 bases; unmatched junction bases: 6. CDR3 length: 14 amino acids. CDR3 sequence reads: CASSFGQGEKTQYF. The DNA for the CDR3 is TGCGCCAGCAGCTTCGGACAGGGTGAGAAGACCCAGTACTTC.

This rearrangement joins TRBV19 to TRBJ1-5, with D maybe TRBD1 (6 bases). V lost 6 bases, J lost 3 bases, and 12 bases lay in between. The germline gives CDR1 LNHDA, CDR2 SQIVND (reference sequence). CDR3 length: 14 amino acids. In nucleotides, the CDR3 is TGTGCCAGTAGATTTACAGGGAACAATCAGCCCCAGCATTTT. Its translation: CASRFTGNNQPQHF.

This sequence joins TRBV11-3 and TRBJ2-3; unclear D gene. The V end was cut by 3 bases, the J end by 1 base, with 5 bases between. The CDR3 spans 13 residues. The germline CDR1 and CDR2 sequences are SGHNT and YENEEA. In nucleotides, the CDR3 is TGTGCCAGCAGCTTTGGTCGCACAGATACGCAGTATTTT. The encoded protein is CASSFGRTDTQYF.

The chain carries TRBV19 and TRBJ2-2; D possibly corresponds to TRBD2 (6 bases). The germline V gene has CDR1 LNHDA and CDR2 SQIVND (reference sequence). The CDR3 has 16 residues. Trimming removed 5 bases from V and 5 bases from J, with 18 bases in between. The CDR3 region is CASSARGTPQTGELFF. CDR3 DNA: TGTGCCAGTAGTGCTCGCGGGACCCCACAAACCGGGGAGCTGTTTTTT.

This chain joins TRBV28 and TRBJ2-1; D is unresolved. Germline CDR1 reads MDHEN; CDR2 reads SYDVKM. Trimming pared 6 bases from V and 0 bases from J, leaving 9 bases between. The CDR3 has 14 residues. The CDR3 is CASRWDSSYNEQFF. CDR3 sequence (DNA): TGTGCCAGCAGATGGGATAGCTCCTACAATGAGCAGTTCTTC.

This clone was seen a few times. V gene TRBV19 combines with J gene TRBJ1-1; TRBD1 matches at 11 bases. V trimming: 6 bases; J trimming: 0 bases; junction bases outside the gene matches: 6. CDR1 LNHDA and CDR2 SQIVND come from the germline V gene (reference sequence). The CDR3 contains 16 residues. CDR3 nucleotide sequence: TGTGCCAGTAGCGAACCGGGACAGGGGGTGAACACTGAAGCTTTCTTT. Translating gives CASSEPGQGVNTEAFF. The full variable domain, rest sourced from reference TRBV19 and TRBJ1-1, is DGGITQSPKYLFRKEGQNVTLSCEQNLNHDAMYWYRQDPGQGLRLIYYSQIVNDFQKGDIAEGYSVSREKKESFPLTVTSAQKNPTAFYLCASSEPGQGVNTEAFFGQGTRLTVV.

The chain has TRBV29-1 and TRBJ1-2, with 9 bases matching TRBD1. The V segment lost 7 bases and the J segment 3 bases; nucleotides outside the gene matches: 3. Germline CDR1 reads SQVTM; CDR2 reads ANQGSEA. The CDR3 runs 12 residues. CDR3 residues: CSARQGDYGYTF. The CDR3 region has the DNA TGCAGCGCGAGACAGGGGGACTATGGCTACACCTTC.

This rearrangement joins TRBV10-3 to TRBJ1-3, with 12 nucleotides matching TRBD1. From germline, CDR1 is ENHRY and CDR2 SYGVKD. This CDR3 comprises 16 residues. After removal of 8 bases from V and 6 bases from J, the junction contained 11 bases not matched to a gene. The CDR3 is CAIGLSLGQGANTIYF. DNA of the CDR3: TGTGCCATCGGCCTTTCTCTGGGACAGGGGGCAAACACCATATATTTT.

The chain couples TRBV10-1 to TRBJ2-3; 9 bases line up with TRBD1. CDR3 size: 14 residues. Trimming removed 4 bases from V and 3 bases from J; junction bases left unmatched: 2. In germline, CDR1 is WNHNN, CDR2 SYGVQD (reference sequence). CDR3 nucleotides: TGCGCCAGCAGTGGGGGGACAGGGACAGATACGCAGTATTTT. It translates to CASSGGTGTDTQYF.